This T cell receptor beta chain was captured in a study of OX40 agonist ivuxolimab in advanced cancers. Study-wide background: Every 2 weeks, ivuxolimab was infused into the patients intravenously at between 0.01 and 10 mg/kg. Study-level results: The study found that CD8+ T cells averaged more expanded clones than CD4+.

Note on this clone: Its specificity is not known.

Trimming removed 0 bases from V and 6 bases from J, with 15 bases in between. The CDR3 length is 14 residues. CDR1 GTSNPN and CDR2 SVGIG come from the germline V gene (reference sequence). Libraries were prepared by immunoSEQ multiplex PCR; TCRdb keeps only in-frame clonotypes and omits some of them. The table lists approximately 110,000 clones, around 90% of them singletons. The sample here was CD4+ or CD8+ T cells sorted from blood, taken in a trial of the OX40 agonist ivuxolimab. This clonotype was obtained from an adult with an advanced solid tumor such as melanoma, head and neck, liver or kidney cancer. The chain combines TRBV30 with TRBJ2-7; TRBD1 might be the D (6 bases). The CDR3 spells CAWSVTETGREQYF. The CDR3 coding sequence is TGTGCCTGGAGTGTAACCGAGACAGGCCGCGAGCAGTACTTC. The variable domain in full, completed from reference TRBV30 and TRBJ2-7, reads SQTIHQWPATLVQPVGSPLSLECTVEGTSNPNLYWYRQAAGRGLQLLFYSVGIGQISSEVPQNLSASRPQDRQFILSSKKLLLSDSGFYLCAWSVTETGREQYFGPGTRLTVT.